This T cell receptor (beta chain) was identified during a study of T-cell reconstitution after alpha-beta-depleted transplantation in children. Findings and caveats of the study: Expanded graft clones, several hundred of them, were reportedly the source of alpha-beta T cells about two months after transplant. For some patients, TCRbeta diversity was high at day 60 because of recipient T cells and thymic progenitors that survived. A year had passed since transplant, and T-cell counts and diversity by then came mostly from newly produced T cells.

Unique molecular identifiers tagged the TCRbeta library. Using its own MiXCR run on the PCR reads, TCRdb lists one record per CDR3 protein. The repertoire holds approximately 520,000 distinct CDR3 sequences, about an eighth seen once, with roughly 15% in the top ten. This CDR3 is built from 11 residues. The germline gives CDR1 ENHRY, CDR2 SYGVKD. V was cut by 5 bases and J by 4 bases, with 2 bases left in between. This clonotype was recorded many times. Its specificity is not known. The receptor was isolated from a female patient aged 2-10 years who had a stem cell transplant for aplastic anemia, so the T cells may come from the graft donor. Sample: PBMCs, mostly from graft donor cells, taken 180 days after TCRalphabeta/CD19-depleted stem cell transplant. V gene TRBV10-3 combines with J gene TRBJ2-2, with D unresolved. The CDR3 coding sequence is TGTGCCATCAGTTCCACCGGGGAGCTGTTTTTT. Translation: CAISSTGELFF.